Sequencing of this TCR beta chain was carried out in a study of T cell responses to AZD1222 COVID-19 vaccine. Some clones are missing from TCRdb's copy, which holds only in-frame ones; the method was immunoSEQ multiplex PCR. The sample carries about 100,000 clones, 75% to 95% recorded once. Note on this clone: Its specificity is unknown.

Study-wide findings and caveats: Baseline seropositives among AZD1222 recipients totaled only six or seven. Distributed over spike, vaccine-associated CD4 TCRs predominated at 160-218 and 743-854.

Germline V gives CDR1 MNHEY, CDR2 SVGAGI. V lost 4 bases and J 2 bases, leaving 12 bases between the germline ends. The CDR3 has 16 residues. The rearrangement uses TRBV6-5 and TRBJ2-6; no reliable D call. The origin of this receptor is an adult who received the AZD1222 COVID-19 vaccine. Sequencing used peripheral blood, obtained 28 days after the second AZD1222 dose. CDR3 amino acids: CASSFRPGPGANVLTF. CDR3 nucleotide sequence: TGTGCCAGCAGTTTTCGACCCGGCCCTGGGGCCAACGTCCTGACTTTC.